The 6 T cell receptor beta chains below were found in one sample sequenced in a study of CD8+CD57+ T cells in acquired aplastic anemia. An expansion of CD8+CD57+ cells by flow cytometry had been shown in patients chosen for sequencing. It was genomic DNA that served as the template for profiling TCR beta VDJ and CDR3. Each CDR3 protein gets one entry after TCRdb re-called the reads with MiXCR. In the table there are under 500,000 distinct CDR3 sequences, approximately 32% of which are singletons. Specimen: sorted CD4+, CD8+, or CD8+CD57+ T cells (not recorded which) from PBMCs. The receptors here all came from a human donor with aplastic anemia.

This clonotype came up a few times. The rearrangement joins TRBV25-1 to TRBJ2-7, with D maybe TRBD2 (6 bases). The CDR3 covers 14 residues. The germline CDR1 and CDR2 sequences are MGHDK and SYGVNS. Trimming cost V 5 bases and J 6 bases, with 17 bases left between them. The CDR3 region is CASSLRGLKPEQYF. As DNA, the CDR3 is TGTGCCAGCAGTTTACGCGGACTAAAGCCCGAGCAGTACTTC.

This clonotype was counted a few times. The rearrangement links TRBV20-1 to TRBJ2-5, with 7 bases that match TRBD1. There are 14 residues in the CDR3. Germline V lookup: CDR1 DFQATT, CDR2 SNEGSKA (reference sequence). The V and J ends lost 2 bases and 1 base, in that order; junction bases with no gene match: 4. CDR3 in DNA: TGCAGTGCTAGACGAGGGACAGCCCAAGAGACCCAGTACTTC. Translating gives CSARRGTAQETQYF.

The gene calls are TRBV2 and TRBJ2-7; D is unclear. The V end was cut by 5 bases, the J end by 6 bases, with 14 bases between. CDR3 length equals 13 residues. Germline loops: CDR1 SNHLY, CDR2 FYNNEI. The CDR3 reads CASSRKGSGEQYF. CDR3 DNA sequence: TGTGCCAGCAGTCGAAAGGGTTCGGGCGAGCAGTACTTC.

This CDR3 is CASSVQDRGGFANTGELFF. DNA for the CDR3: TGTGCCAGCAGCGTCCAGGACAGGGGTGGATTCGCGAACACCGGGGAGCTGTTTTTT. V is TRBV25-1 and J is TRBJ2-2, with 9 positions matching TRBD1. Trimming removed 6 bases from V and 0 bases from J; junction bases left unmatched: 14. This CDR3 spans 19 amino acids. Looked up from germline, CDR1 is MGHDK and CDR2 is SYGVNS.

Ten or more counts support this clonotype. The CDR3 here is CASSIRTGGSSYNSPLHF. CDR3 coding DNA: TGTGCCAGTAGTATTCGGACAGGGGGTAGCTCCTATAATTCACCCCTCCACTTT. This chain uses TRBV19 with TRBJ1-6; 10 bases match TRBD1. Losses at the gene ends were 3 bases for V and 0 bases for J; bases not matched to a gene: 5. The germline gives CDR1 LNHDA, CDR2 SQIVND (reference sequence). CDR3 size: 18 residues. The full variable domain, in which reference TRBV19 and TRBJ1-6 provide the parts outside the CDR3, is DGGITQSPKYLFRKEGQNVTLSCEQNLNHDAMYWYRQDPGQGLRLIYYSQIVNDFQKGDIAEGYSVSREKKESFPLTVTSAQKNPTAFYLCASSIRTGGSSYNSPLHFGNGTRLTVT.

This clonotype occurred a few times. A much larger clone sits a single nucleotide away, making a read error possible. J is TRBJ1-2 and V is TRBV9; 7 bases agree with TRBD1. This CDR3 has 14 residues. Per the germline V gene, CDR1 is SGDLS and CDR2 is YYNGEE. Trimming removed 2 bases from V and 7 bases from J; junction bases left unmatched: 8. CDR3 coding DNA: TGTGCCAGCAGCGTCCAGACCGGGACAGCTGGCTACACCTTC. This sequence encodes CASSVQTGTAGYTF.